This T cell receptor beta chain was identified in a study of blood T cell repertoires in COVID-19. The V and J ends lost 4 bases and 9 bases respectively, with 12 bases between them. CDR1 LGHDT and CDR2 YNNKEL come from the germline V gene (reference sequence). CDR3 size: 13 residues. The repertoire was sequenced with immunoSEQ multiplex PCR; TCRdb's copy has only in-frame clones and lacks some. The repertoire consists of around 170,000 clones, with 80% to 85% occurring once and the leading ten covering around 6.1%. This clonotype was obtained from a woman in her 40s with acute or convalescent COVID-19. Input material: peripheral blood. The rearrangement joins TRBV3-1 (or the pseudogene TRBV3-2) to TRBJ1-4; TRBD1 is a possible D gene (5 bases). CDR3 nucleotide sequence: TGTGCCAGCAGCCCGATGACAGTCCAAAAACTGTTTTTT. Its protein product is CASSPMTVQKLFF.